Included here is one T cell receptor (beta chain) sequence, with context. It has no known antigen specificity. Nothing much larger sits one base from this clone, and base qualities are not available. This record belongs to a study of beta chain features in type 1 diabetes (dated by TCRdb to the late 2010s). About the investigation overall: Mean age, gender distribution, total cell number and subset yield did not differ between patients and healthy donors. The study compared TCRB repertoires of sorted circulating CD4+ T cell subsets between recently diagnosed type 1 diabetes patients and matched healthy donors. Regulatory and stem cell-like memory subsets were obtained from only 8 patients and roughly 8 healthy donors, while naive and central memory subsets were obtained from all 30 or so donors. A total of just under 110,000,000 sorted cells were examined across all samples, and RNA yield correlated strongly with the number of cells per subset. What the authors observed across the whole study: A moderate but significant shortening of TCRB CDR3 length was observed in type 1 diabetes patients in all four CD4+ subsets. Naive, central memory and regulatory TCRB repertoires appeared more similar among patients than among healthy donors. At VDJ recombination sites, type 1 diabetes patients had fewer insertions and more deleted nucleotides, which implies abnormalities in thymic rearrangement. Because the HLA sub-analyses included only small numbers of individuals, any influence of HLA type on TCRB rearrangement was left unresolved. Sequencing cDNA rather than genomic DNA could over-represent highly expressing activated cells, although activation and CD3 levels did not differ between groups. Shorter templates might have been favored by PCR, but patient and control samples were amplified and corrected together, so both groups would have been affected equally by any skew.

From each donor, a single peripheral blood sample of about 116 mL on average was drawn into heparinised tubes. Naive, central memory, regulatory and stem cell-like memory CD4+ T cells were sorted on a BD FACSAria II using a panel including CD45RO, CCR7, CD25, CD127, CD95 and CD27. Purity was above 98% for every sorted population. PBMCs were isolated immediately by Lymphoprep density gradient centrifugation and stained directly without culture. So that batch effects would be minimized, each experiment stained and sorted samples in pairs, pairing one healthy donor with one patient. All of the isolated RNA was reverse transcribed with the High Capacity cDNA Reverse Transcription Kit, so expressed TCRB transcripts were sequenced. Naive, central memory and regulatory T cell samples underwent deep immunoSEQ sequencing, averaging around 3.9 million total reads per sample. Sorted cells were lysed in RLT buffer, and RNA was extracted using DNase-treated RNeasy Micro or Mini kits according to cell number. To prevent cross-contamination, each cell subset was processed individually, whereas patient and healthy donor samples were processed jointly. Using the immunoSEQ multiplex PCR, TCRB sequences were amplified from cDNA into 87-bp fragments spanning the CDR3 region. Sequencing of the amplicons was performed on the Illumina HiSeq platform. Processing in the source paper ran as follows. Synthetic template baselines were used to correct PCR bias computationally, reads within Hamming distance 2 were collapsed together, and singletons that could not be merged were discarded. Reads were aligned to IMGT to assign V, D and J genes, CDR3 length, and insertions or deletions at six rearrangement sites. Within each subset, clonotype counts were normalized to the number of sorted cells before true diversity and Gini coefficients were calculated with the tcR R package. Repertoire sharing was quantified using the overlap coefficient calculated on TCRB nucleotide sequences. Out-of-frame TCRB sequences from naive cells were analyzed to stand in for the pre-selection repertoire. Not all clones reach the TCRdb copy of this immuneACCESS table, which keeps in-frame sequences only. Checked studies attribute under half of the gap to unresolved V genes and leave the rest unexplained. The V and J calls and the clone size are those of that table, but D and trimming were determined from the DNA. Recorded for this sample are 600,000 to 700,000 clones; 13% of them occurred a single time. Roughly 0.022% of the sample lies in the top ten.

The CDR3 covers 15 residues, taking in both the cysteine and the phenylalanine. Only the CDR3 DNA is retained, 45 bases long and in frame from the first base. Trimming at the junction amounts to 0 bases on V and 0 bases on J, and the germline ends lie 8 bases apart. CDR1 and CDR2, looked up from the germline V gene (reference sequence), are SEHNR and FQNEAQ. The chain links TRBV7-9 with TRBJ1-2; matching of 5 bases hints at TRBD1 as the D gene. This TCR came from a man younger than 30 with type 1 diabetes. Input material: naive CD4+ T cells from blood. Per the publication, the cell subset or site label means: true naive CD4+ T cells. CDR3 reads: CASSLAGAPNYGYTF. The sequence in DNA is TGTGCCAGCAGCTTAGCAGGGGCCCCTAACTATGGCTACACCTTC.